One and the same sample provided the 30 T cell receptor beta chains below, sequenced in a study of blood T cell repertoires in COVID-19. Using immunoSEQ multiplex PCR, the repertoire was profiled, and TCRdb retains in-frame clones only, with some absent. Of about 200,000 clones listed, about 82% were seen once; the top ten hold 5% to 7%. What was sequenced was PBMCs or T cells enriched from blood (not recorded which). All receptors come from a man aged 35-49 years with acute COVID-19.

This sequence joins TRBV7-9 and TRBJ2-1, with 10 bases that match TRBD1. Per germline, CDR1 SEHNR and CDR2 FQNEAQ (reference sequence). The CDR3 loop spans 14 amino acids. V gave up 3 bases and J gave up 6 bases; unmatched junction bases: 2. DNA for the CDR3: TGTGCCAGCAGCTTGGGACAGGGGACCAATGAGCAGTTCTTC. It codes for CASSLGQGTNEQFF.

V and J are TRBV28 and TRBJ1-2; 7 nucleotides line up with TRBD1. The CDR3 length is 13 residues. The V and J ends lost 5 bases and 8 bases, in that order; junction bases with no gene match: 8. The germline CDR1 and CDR2 sequences are MDHEN and SYDVKM. The CDR3 loop is CASSPRDSHGYTF. DNA for the CDR3: TGTGCCAGCAGTCCCCGGGACAGTCACGGCTACACCTTC.

This chain uses TRBV5-6 with TRBJ2-7, with a weak D call TRBD1 (5 bases). V lost 3 bases and J lost 3, with 13 bases in between. Germline CDR1 is SGHDT and CDR2 is YYEEEE. The CDR3 sequence is 14 residues long. CDR3 region: CASSWGDSLYEQYF. The CDR3 DNA reads as TGTGCCAGCAGCTGGGGTGACAGCCTCTACGAGCAGTACTTC.

The chain employs TRBV3-1 (or the pseudogene TRBV3-2) and TRBJ1-1; D possibly corresponds to TRBD1 (6 bases). This CDR3 comprises 12 residues. Trimming cost V 5 bases and J 9 bases, with 13 bases left between them. Germline CDR1 LGHDT, CDR2 YNNKEL (reference sequence). The CDR3 nucleotides read TGTGCCAGCAGCATTACGCAGGGGAAAGCTTTCTTT. This sequence encodes CASSITQGKAFF.

This chain connects TRBV7-2 to TRBJ1-5, with D unclear. Germline CDR1 is SGHTA and CDR2 is FQGNSA. With 8 bases removed from V and 4 bases from J, the gap between germline ends came to 18 bases. The CDR3 extends over 15 amino acids. The CDR3 loop is CASATRGGGNQPQHF. The CDR3 DNA reads as TGTGCCAGCGCGACCCGGGGTGGAGGTAATCAGCCCCAGCATTTT.

The V gene is TRBV7-3, the J gene TRBJ1-1; 10 bases map to TRBD1. The CDR3 contains 22 residues. With 6 bases clipped from V and 3 bases from J, the junction kept 28 bases outside the gene matches. The germline V gene has CDR1 SGHTA and CDR2 FQGTGA. The CDR3 is CASRRDRGWTLKRPGMDTEAFF. Written as DNA, the CDR3 is TGTGCCAGCAGAAGGGACAGGGGATGGACACTGAAGCGACCGGGGATGGACACTGAAGCTTTCTTT.

The chain carries TRBV27 and TRBJ2-4; D possibly corresponds to TRBD2 (6 bases). The CDR3 loop spans 15 amino acids. Trimming shortened V by 4 bases and J by 0 bases, and 10 bases separated the two germline ends. The germline gives CDR1 MNHEY, CDR2 SMNVEV (reference sequence). The CDR3 region has the DNA TGTGCCAGCAGTTCACCAGCGGGAGCCAAAAACATTCAGTACTTC. This sequence encodes CASSSPAGAKNIQYF.

This clone has a single count. This chain joins TRBV7-2 and TRBJ1-1, with 10 positions matching TRBD1. The V and J ends lost 3 bases and 3 bases, in that order; junction bases with no gene match: 10. This CDR3 has 17 amino acids. Germline-derived CDR1 and CDR2 are SGHTA and FQGNSA. For the CDR3, the DNA is TGTGCCAGCAGCTTGAGGCGGGACAGGGGAATTGACACTGAAGCTTTCTTT. It specifies CASSLRRDRGIDTEAFF.

The gene calls are TRBV2 and TRBJ1-2, with unresolved D. From germline, CDR1 is SNHLY and CDR2 FYNNEI. V was trimmed by 6 bases and J by 4 bases, leaving 12 bases between them. CDR3 length equals 13 residues. This CDR3 reads CASSQAGSYGYTF. The CDR3 nucleotides are TGTGCCAGCAGCCAGGCAGGAAGCTATGGCTACACCTTC.

The chain links TRBV24-1 to TRBJ2-4, with D possibly TRBD2 on 6 matching bases. The V and J ends lost 3 bases and 8 bases respectively, with 10 bases between them. The CDR3 is 13 residues long. Germline CDR1 and CDR2: KGHDR and SFDVKD. This CDR3 reads CATSDMGTDIQYF. The CDR3 DNA follows: TGTGCCACCAGTGATATGGGGACTGACATTCAGTACTTC.

This clone was recorded only once. This sequence joins TRBV18 and TRBJ1-1; D call uncertain. CDR3 length equals 13 residues. The germline V gene encodes CDR1 KGHSH and CDR2 LQKENI. V lost 5 bases to trimming and J lost 1 base, with 8 bases between them. The CDR3 reads CASSVTENTEAFF. CDR3 DNA: TGTGCCAGCTCAGTCACAGAGAACACTGAAGCTTTCTTT.

The rearrangement uses TRBV25-1 and TRBJ1-4; tentative D call: TRBD1 (5 bases). CDR3 length equals 13 residues. Germline-derived CDR1 and CDR2 are MGHDK and SYGVNS. Between the trimmed V and J ends, which lost 8 bases and 2 bases, there was a span of 9 bases. The CDR3 nucleotides read TGTGCCAGCCGGGGGAGGACTAATGAAAAACTGTTTTTT. Translating it yields CASRGRTNEKLFF.

This clone was seen a single time. The chain carries TRBV7-6 and TRBJ2-7; 8 bases are a match to TRBD1. V trimming: 1 base; J trimming: 7 bases; junction bases outside the gene matches: 3. Germline V lookup: CDR1 SGHVS, CDR2 FNYEAQ. The CDR3 consists of 13 residues. DNA for the CDR3: TGTGCCAGCAGCTTAGGGCAGGGGGCTGAGCAGTACTTC. It encodes CASSLGQGAEQYF.

V and J are TRBV5-1 and TRBJ2-5; 11 bases line up with TRBD1. Germline V gene lookup returns CDR1 SGHRS and CDR2 YFSETQ. This CDR3 comprises 15 residues. J gave up 4 bases and V 5 bases, and 7 bases lay outside the gene matches. CDR3 nucleotide sequence: TGCGCCAGCAGTTGGGTGGGGACAGGGGGAGAGACCCAGTACTTC. It translates to CASSWVGTGGETQYF.

The V call is TRBV12-3 or TRBV12-4, the J call TRBJ2-7, with 8 bases lining up with TRBD1. Trimming cost V 4 bases and J 12 bases; bases outside gene matches: 8. The CDR3 is 12 amino acids. CDR3 sequence (DNA): TGTGCCAGCAGTTCTACTCGGACAGGGTTGTACTTC. Encoded protein: CASSSTRTGLYF.

The V and J genes are TRBV6-2 or TRBV6-3 and TRBJ2-3; 7 nucleotides line up with TRBD2. V lost 0 bases and J lost 7; bases outside the gene matches: 19. Looked up from germline, CDR1 is MNHEY and CDR2 is SVGEGT. The CDR3 extends over 19 amino acids. CDR3 DNA: TGTGCCAGCAGTTACTCACAATATGCTCTTGCGGGAGTGAGATATACGCAGTATTTT. Translating it yields CASSYSQYALAGVRYTQYF.

The chain carries TRBV3-1 (or the pseudogene TRBV3-2) and TRBJ1-3; D might be TRBD1 (5 bases). The germline CDR1 and CDR2 sequences are LGHDT and YNNKEL (reference sequence). V lost 1 base and J 2 bases, leaving 18 bases between the germline ends. The CDR3 sequence is 18 residues long. The CDR3 DNA is TGTGCCAGCAGCCAAGTTCGGTGGCCTCAGGGAACTGGAAACACCATATATTTT. Residues: CASSQVRWPQGTGNTIYF.

With respect to this clone: The junction departs from germline at one end; a sequencing error may be responsible. The chain uses TRBV7-7 and TRBJ1-6; 8 bases are a match to TRBD1. Germline values: CDR1 SSHAT, CDR2 FNYEAQ (reference sequence). The length of the CDR3 is 17 residues. The CDR3 coding sequence is TGTGCTAGCAGCTCCACTCCGGACAGGGCTAGTTCGTCACCCCTCCACTTT. Its translation: CASSSTPDRASSSPLHF. Drawing the rest from reference TRBV7-7 and TRBJ1-6, the complete variable domain is GAGVSQSPRYKVTKRGQDVTLRCDPISSHATLYWYQQALGQGPEFLTYFNYEAQPDKSGLPSDRFSAERPEGSISTLTIQRTEQRDSAMYRCASSSTPDRASSSPLHFGNGTRLTVT.

This clone showed up just a few times. This chain uses TRBV5-1 with TRBJ2-7; D may be TRBD2 (5 bases). Looked up from germline, CDR1 is SGHRS and CDR2 is YFSETQ. V was trimmed by 3 bases and J by 7 bases, leaving 11 bases between them. The CDR3 has 12 amino acids. CDR3 in DNA: TGCGCCAGCAGCTGGGAGCCGGGTGAGCAGTACTTC. This sequence encodes CASSWEPGEQYF.

The rearrangement links TRBV11-2 to TRBJ2-7; unclear D gene. The germline V gene has CDR1 SGHAT and CDR2 FQNNGV. V was cut by 2 bases and J by 2 bases, with 7 bases left in between. The CDR3 runs 13 residues. CDR3 bases: TGTGCCAGCAGCTTACAGGTAACCTACGAGCAGTACTTC. Protein sequence: CASSLQVTYEQYF.

The V gene is TRBV28, the J gene TRBJ2-7, with 7 positions matching TRBD2. This CDR3 is built from 13 residues. J was trimmed by 3 bases and V by 10 bases; bases with no gene match: 9. In germline, CDR1 is MDHEN, CDR2 SYDVKM. The CDR3 DNA sequence: TGTGCCACCTCCCCCGGCGGGGGCTACGAGCAGTACTTC. It translates to CATSPGGGYEQYF.

The chain links TRBV6-5 to TRBJ2-3; 9 bases align to TRBD1. CDR3 size: 14 residues. V shed 6 bases, J shed 2 bases, and the junction held 3 bases outside the gene matches. CDR1 is MNHEY and CDR2 is SVGAGI in the germline V gene. The CDR3 sequence: CASSDRGNTDTQYF. The CDR3 bases are TGTGCCAGCAGCGACAGGGGGAACACAGATACGCAGTATTTT.

J is TRBJ2-7 and V is TRBV27, with TRBD2 as a possible D gene (6 bases). Germline V gives CDR1 MNHEY, CDR2 SMNVEV (reference sequence). V dropped 4 bases and J dropped 4 bases, with 11 bases sitting between them. The CDR3 totals 13 residues. CDR3 coding DNA: TGTGCCAGCAGTTCGGGGGTAGTATACGAGCAGTACTTC. Translating gives CASSSGVVYEQYF.

The genes are TRBV19 and TRBJ2-1; 12 bases are shared with TRBD2. V trimming: 5 bases; J trimming: 5 bases; junction bases outside the gene matches: 7. Germline assignment: CDR1 LNHDA and CDR2 SQIVND (reference sequence). The CDR3 spans 16 residues. CDR3: CASSLGLAGLNNEQFF. DNA of the CDR3: TGTGCCAGTAGTCTCGGACTAGCGGGACTGAACAATGAGCAGTTCTTC. The entire variable domain, with the rest obtained from reference TRBV19 and TRBJ2-1, is as follows: DGGITQSPKYLFRKEGQNVTLSCEQNLNHDAMYWYRQDPGQGLRLIYYSQIVNDFQKGDIAEGYSVSREKKESFPLTVTSAQKNPTAFYLCASSLGLAGLNNEQFFGPGTRLTVL.

The V call is TRBV4-2, the J call TRBJ2-2, with D possibly TRBD2 on 5 matching bases. The CDR3 is 13 amino acids. Trimming left V 5 bases short and J 4 bases short, with 8 bases between. The germline CDR1 and CDR2 sequences are LGHNA and YNFKEQ. The CDR3 region is CASSGGTTGELFF. CDR3 nucleotides: TGTGCCAGCAGCGGAGGTACCACCGGGGAGCTGTTTTTT.

The CDR3 here is CASSEVSAAQFF. CDR3 sequence (DNA): TGTGCCAGCAGTGAAGTGTCTGCGGCACAGTTCTTC. This chain connects TRBV2 to TRBJ2-1; unclear D gene. Trimming shortened V by 1 base and J by 13 bases, and 11 bases separated the two germline ends. The CDR3 runs 12 residues. Germline assignment: CDR1 SNHLY and CDR2 FYNNEI.

This clone showed up just a few times. This CDR3 is CASSSGTGRFGVISEQFF. The CDR3 coding sequence is TGTGCCAGCAGCTCCGGGACAGGGCGGTTTGGTGTGATCAGTGAGCAGTTCTTC. The rearrangement uses TRBV7-9 and TRBJ2-1, with 9 nucleotides matching TRBD1. Germline V CDR1 and CDR2: SEHNR, FQNEAQ (reference sequence). CDR3 length: 18 amino acids. V dropped 4 bases and J dropped 9; count of bases not matched to a gene: 19.

V is TRBV28 and J is TRBJ1-3; TRBD1 might be the D (5 bases). Germline loops: CDR1 MDHEN, CDR2 SYDVKM. CDR3 length: 13 residues. Trimming left V 11 bases short and J 2 bases short, with 13 bases between. DNA for the CDR3: TGTGCCGCCTCAGGGCTGACTGGAAACACCATATATTTT. Amino acid sequence: CAASGLTGNTIYF.

The chain carries TRBV7-2 and TRBJ2-5; D remains unclear. Germline CDR1 reads SGHTA; CDR2 reads FQGNSA. The CDR3 extends over 15 amino acids. With 4 bases removed from V and 0 bases from J, the gap between germline ends came to 12 bases. The chain's CDR3 is CASSWAPPYQETQYF. CDR3 nucleotides: TGTGCCAGCAGCTGGGCGCCGCCGTACCAAGAGACCCAGTACTTC.

The rearrangement uses TRBV2 and TRBJ2-5; TRBD2 matches 7 bases. CDR1 and CDR2 from the germline V gene are SNHLY and FYNNEI. CDR3 length equals 12 residues. V shed 4 bases, J shed 5 bases, and the junction held 1 base outside the gene matches. As DNA, the CDR3 is TGTGCCAGCAGTGTGCGGGGGGAGACCCAGTACTTC. It is translated as CASSVRGETQYF.